This record concerns one T cell receptor (beta chain) sequence. This clonotype was observed a handful of times. Its antigen is not yet known. Per-base quality was not reported, and no clone a single base away is much larger than it. This record comes from a study of T cells in Graves' hyperthyroidism and ophthalmopathy (dated by TCRdb to about 2019). As for the study more broadly: Peripheral blood samples were taken at the time of initial diagnosis, prior to any treatment. To identify distinguishing TCR V-J signatures, a discovery cohort of around 100 patients was used, comprising 43 with Graves' ophthalmopathy and around 57 with stable Graves' hyperthyroidism. Whether ophthalmopathy could be predicted prospectively was tested in an independent validation cohort made up of some 20 hyperthyroidism patients plus 17 patients who later progressed to ophthalmopathy. The approximately 98 discovery patients were randomly divided into training and test sets at a 7:3 ratio. In addition, the study compared T-cell repertoires in thyroid tissue and in blood from six Graves' hyperthyroidism patients. After blood sampling, hyperthyroidism patients were treated with methimazole at a starting dose of 30 mg daily, and ophthalmopathy patients were treated with high-dose intravenous methylprednisolone. The paper reports TCR Vbeta CDR3 sequencing of approximately 140 peripheral blood samples: approximately 41 ophthalmopathy, under 85 hyperthyroidism and around 17 progressor patients. Study-wide conclusions, independent of this receptor: In cross-validation, a model built on a 13 V-J signature told ophthalmopathy apart from stable hyperthyroidism with 85% to 90% sensitivity and around 84% specificity, and in testing the same model reached 80%/75%. Sample size was not statistically predetermined, and blinding of investigators to group allocation was not performed. In validation, the model predicted progression to ophthalmopathy with over 65% sensitivity and less than 75% specificity, a median of 6.5 months before onset. Most expanded thyroid clonotypes (frequency above 0.001) were also detected in blood, a finding suggesting that blood repertoires may reflect thyroid immune responses.

Stable Graves' hyperthyroidism was defined as no progression to ophthalmopathy during 18 months of follow-up. Hyperthyroidism patients were aged 18 to 65 years and newly diagnosed, with disease duration of less than 2 months. The study excluded patients with uncontrolled infections, other autoimmune diseases, pregnancy or lactation. Diagnoses were established on the basis of clinical symptoms, serum thyroxine and TRAb, thyroid ultrasound, and orbital computed tomography. PBMCs were isolated from roughly 10 ml of fresh peripheral blood by Ficoll-Paque density gradient centrifugation. Trizol reagent was used to extract total RNA, and RNA quality was then checked on an Agilent 2100 Bioanalyzer. Including cysteine and phenylalanine, the CDR3 has 16 amino acids. Kept here is only the CDR3 DNA, which spans 48 bases and is read in frame from base 1. The germline V gene encodes CDR1 LNHDA and CDR2 SQIVND (reference sequence). Relative to germline, V is missing 4 bases and J is missing 1 base, with 7 bases of the junction outside any gene match.

TCR beta CDR3 regions were amplified from RNA transcripts. A first-round RT-PCR of the TCR CDR3 used the HTBI primer set with the Qiagen OneStep RT-PCR kit. A second multiplex PCR round built the libraries, followed by size selection and purification. The libraries were sequenced on an Illumina HiSeq2000 using paired-end 100 bp reads. Per the source publication's procedure: Raw data were processed with SOAPnuke, discarding reads with adapters, uncalled bases, mean Phred below 15, or no exact constant-primer or identifier match. COPE v1.2.5 was used to merge high-quality paired reads, and clonotypes were defined as unique nucleotide sequences. Clonotypes were aligned to IMGT TRBV, TRBD and TRBJ reference segments using MiTCR v1.1. The analysis included only V-J combinations with a frequency above 0.0001, which together covered roughly 99% of the repertoires. A TCS score was defined as the ratio of F50 (clonal expansion) to E x V (chaos), with BLOSUM62-based TCRdist applied between CDR3 peptides within each V-J. Welch's t-statistics and random forest reduced roughly 540 V-J features to fewer than 15, which were used in a naive Bayes classifier (R e1071). TCRdb trimmed the raw reads at Q25, called clones with MiXCR and kept productive beta chains. Rows are combined by CDR3 protein, so each entry shows the most common genes and DNA. The V and J calls shown here were made by TCRdb, not taken from the authors' results. Within this sample are approximately 710,000 distinct CDR3 sequences, with about 18% of them counted one time only. The biggest ten clones account for around 16% of the sample.

This receptor was identified in a man aged 50-59 years with Graves' hyperthyroidism. The rearranged chain carries TRBV19 and TRBJ2-1; 7 central bases correspond to TRBD2. The specimen was blood. The nucleotide sequence reads TGTGCCAGTAGTAAAGAGTCTAGCGGATCCTACAATGAGCAGTTCTTC. Its protein reads: CASSKESSGSYNEQFF.